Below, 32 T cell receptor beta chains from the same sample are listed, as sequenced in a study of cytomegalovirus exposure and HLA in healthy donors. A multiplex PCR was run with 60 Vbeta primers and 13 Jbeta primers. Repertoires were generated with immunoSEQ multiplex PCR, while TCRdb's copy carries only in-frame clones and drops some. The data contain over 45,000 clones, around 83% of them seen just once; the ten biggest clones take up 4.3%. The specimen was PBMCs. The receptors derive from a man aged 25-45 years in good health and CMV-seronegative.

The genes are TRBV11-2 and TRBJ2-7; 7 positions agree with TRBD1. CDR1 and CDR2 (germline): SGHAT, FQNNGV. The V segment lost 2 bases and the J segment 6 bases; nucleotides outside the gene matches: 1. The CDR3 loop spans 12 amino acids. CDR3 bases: TGTGCCAGCAGCTTAACAGGGGTCGAGCAGTACTTC. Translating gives CASSLTGVEQYF.

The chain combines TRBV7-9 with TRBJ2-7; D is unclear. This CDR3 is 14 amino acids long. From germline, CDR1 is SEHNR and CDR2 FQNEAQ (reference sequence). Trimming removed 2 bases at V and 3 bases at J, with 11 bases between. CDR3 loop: CASSLNSPDYEQYF. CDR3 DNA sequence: TGTGCCAGCAGCTTAAACTCCCCCGACTACGAGCAGTACTTC.

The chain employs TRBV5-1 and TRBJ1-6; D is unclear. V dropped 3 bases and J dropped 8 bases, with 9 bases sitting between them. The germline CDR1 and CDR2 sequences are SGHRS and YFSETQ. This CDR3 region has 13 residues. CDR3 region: CASSSAGDSPLHF. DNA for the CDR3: TGCGCCAGCAGCTCCGCCGGGGATTCACCCCTCCACTTT.

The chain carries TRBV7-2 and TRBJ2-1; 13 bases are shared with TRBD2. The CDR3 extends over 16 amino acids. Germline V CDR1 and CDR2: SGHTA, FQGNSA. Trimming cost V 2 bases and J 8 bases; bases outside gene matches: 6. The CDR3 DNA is TGTGCCAGCAGCTTAACTAGCGGGAGGGGGGGACATGAGCAGTTCTTC. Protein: CASSLTSGRGGHEQFF.

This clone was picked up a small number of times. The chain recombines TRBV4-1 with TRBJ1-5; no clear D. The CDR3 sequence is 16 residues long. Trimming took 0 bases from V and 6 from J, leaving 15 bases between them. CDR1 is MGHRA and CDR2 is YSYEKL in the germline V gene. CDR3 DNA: TGCGCCAGCAGCCAAGATTCGGCGGCCCTGGGTCAGCCCCAGCATTTT. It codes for CASSQDSAALGQPQHF.

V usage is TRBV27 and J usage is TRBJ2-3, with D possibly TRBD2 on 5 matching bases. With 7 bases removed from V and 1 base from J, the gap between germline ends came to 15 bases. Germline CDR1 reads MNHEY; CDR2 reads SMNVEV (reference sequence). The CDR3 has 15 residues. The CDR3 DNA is TGTGCCAGCACCCCGCTAGTCGGGGGCACAGATACGCAGTATTTT. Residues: CASTPLVGGTDTQYF.

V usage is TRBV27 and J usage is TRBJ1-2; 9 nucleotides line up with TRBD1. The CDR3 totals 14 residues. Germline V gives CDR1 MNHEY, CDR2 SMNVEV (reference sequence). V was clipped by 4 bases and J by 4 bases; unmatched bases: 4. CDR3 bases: TGTGCCAGCAGTTCCGGGACAGGGCGCTATGGCTACACCTTC. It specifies CASSSGTGRYGYTF.

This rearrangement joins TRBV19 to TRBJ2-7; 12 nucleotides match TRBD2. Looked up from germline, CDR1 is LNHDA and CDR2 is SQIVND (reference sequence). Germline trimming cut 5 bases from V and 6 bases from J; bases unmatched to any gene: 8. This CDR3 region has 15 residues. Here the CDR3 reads CASSGLAGGEGEQYF. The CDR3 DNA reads TGTGCCAGTAGTGGTCTAGCGGGAGGGGAAGGCGAGCAGTACTTC.

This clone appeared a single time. The CDR3 sequence: CASSLTGSLHF. The CDR3 region has the DNA TGTGCCAGCAGTTTAACAGGTTCCCTCCACTTT. The chain is built from TRBV28 and TRBJ1-6; D might be TRBD1 (5 bases). CDR1 is MDHEN, CDR2 SYDVKM, per germline. Trimming pared 2 bases from V and 14 bases from J, leaving 7 bases between. The CDR3 has 11 residues. The complete variable domain, with remaining parts taken from reference TRBV28 and TRBJ1-6, reads DVKVTQSSRYLVKRTGEKVFLECVQDMDHENMFWYRQDPGLGLRLIYFSYDVKMKEKGDIPEGYSVSREKKERFSLILESASTNQTSMYLCASSLTGSLHFGNGTRLTVT.

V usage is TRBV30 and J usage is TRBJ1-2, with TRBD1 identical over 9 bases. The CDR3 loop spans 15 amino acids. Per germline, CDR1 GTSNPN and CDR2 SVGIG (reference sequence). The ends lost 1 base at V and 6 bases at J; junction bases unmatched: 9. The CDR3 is CAWSERSTGGDGYTF. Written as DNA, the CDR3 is TGTGCCTGGAGTGAGCGTTCTACAGGGGGCGATGGCTACACCTTC.

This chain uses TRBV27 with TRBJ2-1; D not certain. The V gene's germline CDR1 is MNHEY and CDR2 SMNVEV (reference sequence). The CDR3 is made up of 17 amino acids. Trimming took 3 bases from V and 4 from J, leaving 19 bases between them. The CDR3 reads CASSFAAQRLPYNEQFF. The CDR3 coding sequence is TGTGCCAGCAGTTTTGCGGCCCAGCGCCTACCTTACAATGAGCAGTTCTTC.

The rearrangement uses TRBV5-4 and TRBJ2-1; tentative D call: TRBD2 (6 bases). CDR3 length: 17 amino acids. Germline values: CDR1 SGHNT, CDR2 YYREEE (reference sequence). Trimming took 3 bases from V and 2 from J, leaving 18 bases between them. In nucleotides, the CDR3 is TGTGCCAGCAGCTCCGATAGCGGAACGGGGACCTACAATGAGCAGTTCTTC. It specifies CASSSDSGTGTYNEQFF.

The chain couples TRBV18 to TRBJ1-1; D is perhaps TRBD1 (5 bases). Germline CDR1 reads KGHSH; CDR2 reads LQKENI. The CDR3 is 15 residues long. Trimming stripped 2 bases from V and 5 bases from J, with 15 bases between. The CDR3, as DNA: TGTGCCAGCTCACCAGATCCGCAGGGCCGGACTGAAGCTTTCTTT. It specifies CASSPDPQGRTEAFF.

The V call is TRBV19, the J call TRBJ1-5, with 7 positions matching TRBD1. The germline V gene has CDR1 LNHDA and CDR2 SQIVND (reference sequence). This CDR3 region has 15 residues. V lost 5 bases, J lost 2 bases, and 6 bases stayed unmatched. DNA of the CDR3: TGTGCCAGTAGTGTTGGGACAGTCGGCAATCAGCCCCAGCATTTT. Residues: CASSVGTVGNQPQHF.

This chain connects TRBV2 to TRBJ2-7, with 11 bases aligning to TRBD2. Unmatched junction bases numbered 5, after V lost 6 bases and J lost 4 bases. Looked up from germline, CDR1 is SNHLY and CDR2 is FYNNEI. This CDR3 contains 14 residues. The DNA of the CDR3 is TGTGCCAGCAGCCTACTAGCGGGAGTTTACGAGCAGTACTTC. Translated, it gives CASSLLAGVYEQYF.

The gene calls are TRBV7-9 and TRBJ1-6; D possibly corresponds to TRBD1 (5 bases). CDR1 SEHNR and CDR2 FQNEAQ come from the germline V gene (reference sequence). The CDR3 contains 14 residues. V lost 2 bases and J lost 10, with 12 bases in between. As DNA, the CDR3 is TGTGCCAGCAGCTTAAGTCAGGGAGGATCACCCCTCCACTTT. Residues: CASSLSQGGSPLHF.

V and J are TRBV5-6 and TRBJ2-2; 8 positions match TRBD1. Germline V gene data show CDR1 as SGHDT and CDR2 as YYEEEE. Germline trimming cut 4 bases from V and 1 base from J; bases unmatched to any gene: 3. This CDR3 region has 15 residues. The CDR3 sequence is CASSQGQGNTGELFF. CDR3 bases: TGTGCCAGCAGCCAAGGACAGGGGAACACCGGGGAGCTGTTTTTT. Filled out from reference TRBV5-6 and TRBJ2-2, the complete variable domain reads DAGVTQSPTHLIKTRGQQVTLRCSPKSGHDTVSWYQQALGQGPQFIFQYYEEEERQRGNFPDRFSGHQFPNYSSELNVNALLLGDSALYLCASSQGQGNTGELFFGEGSRLTVL.

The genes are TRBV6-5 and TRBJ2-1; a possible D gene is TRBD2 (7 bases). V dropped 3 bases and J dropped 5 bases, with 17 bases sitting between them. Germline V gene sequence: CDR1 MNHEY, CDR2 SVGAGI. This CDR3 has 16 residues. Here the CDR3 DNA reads TGTGCCAGCAGTTATCGCTGGGGAGGGGGGGACAATGAGCAGTTCTTC. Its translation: CASSYRWGGGDNEQFF.

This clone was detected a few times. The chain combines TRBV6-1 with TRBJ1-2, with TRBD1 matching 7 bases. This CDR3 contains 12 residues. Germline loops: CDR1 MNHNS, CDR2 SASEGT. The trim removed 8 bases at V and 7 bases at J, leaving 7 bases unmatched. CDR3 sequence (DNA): TGTGCCAGCTGGAGGGGGCGAATTGGCTACACCTTC. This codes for CASWRGRIGYTF.

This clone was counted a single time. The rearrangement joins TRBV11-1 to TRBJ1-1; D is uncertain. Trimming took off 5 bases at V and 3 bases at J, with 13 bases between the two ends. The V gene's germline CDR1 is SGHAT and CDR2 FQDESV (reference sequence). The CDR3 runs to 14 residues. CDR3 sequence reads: CASSPFSSYTEAFF. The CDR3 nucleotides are TGTGCCAGCAGCCCCTTTAGCAGCTACACTGAAGCTTTCTTT.

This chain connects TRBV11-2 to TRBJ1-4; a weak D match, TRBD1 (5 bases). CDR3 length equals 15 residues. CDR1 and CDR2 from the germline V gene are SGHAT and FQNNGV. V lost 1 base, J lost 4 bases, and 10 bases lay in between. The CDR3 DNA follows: TGTGCCAGCAGCTTAGGGACACTTATTAATGAAAAACTGTTTTTT. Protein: CASSLGTLINEKLFF.

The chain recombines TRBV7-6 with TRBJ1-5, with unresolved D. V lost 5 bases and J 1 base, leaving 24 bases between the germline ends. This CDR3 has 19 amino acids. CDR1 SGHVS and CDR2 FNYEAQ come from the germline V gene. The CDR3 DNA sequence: TGTGCCAGCAGCAAAGATCCCCAGGAGGCCCTGGGGAGCAATCAGCCCCAGCATTTT. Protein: CASSKDPQEALGSNQPQHF. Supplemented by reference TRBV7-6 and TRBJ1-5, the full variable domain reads GAGVSQSPRYKVTKRGQDVALRCDPISGHVSLYWYRQALGQGPEFLTYFNYEAQQDKSGLPNDRFSAERPEGSISTLTIQRTEQRDSAMYRCASSKDPQEALGSNQPQHFGDGTRLSIL.

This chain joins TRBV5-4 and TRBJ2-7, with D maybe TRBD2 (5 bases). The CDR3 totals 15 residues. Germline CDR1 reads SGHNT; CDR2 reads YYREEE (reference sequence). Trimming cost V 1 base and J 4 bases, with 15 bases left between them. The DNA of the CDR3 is TGTGCCAGCAGCTTGTTGGCGGCTCGGGATTACGAGCAGTACTTC. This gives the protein CASSLLAARDYEQYF.

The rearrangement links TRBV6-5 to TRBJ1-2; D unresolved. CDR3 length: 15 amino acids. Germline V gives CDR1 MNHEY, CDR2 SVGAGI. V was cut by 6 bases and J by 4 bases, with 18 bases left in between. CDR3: CASSPGGLVSYGYTF. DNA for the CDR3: TGTGCCAGCAGCCCAGGCGGACTGGTCTCCTATGGCTACACCTTC.

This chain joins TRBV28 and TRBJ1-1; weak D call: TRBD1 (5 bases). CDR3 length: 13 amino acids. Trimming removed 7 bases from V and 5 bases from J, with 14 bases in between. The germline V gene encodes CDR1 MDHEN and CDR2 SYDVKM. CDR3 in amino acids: CASTTGGGTEAFF. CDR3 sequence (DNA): TGTGCCAGCACCACGGGGGGTGGGACTGAAGCTTTCTTT.

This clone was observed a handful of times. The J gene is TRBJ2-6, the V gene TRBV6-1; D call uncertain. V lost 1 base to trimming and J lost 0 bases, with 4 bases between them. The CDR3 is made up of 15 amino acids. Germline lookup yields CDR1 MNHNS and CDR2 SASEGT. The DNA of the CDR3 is TGTGCCAGCAGTGAAGGCGACTCTGGGGCCAACGTCCTGACTTTC. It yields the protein CASSEGDSGANVLTF.

The CDR3, as DNA: TGTGCCAGCAGCTTAGCGTCCCAGGGTGGTAATTCACCCCTCCACTTT. Translated, it gives CASSLASQGGNSPLHF. The V gene is TRBV7-9, the J gene TRBJ1-6, with D perhaps matching TRBD1 (5 bases). CDR3 length: 16 amino acids. The V gene's germline CDR1 is SEHNR and CDR2 FQNEAQ (reference sequence). Trimming stripped 0 bases from V and 6 bases from J, with 12 bases between.

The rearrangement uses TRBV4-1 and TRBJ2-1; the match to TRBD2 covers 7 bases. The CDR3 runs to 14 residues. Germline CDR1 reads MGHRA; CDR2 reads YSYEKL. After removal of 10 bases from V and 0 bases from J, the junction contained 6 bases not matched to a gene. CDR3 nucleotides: TGCGCCACCAGGGAGGGGAGCTCCTACAATGAGCAGTTCTTC. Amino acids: CATREGSSYNEQFF.

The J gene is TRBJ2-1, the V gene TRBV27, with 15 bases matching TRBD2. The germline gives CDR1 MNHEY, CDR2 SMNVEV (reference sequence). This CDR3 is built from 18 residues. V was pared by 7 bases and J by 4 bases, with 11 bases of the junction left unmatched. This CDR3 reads CASTPGLGLAGGYNEQFF. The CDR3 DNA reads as TGTGCCAGCACTCCCGGTCTTGGACTAGCGGGAGGGTACAATGAGCAGTTCTTC.

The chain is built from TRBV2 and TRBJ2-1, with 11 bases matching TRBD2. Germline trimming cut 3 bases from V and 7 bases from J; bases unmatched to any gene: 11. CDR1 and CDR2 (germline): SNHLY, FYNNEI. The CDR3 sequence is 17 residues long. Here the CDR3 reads CASSDRLLAGAGNEQFF. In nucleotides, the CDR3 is TGTGCCAGCAGTGACCGGCTACTAGCGGGGGCGGGGAATGAGCAGTTCTTC.

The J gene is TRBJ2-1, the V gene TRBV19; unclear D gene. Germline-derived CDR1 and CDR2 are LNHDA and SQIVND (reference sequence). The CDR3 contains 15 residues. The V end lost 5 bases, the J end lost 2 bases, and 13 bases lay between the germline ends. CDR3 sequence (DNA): TGTGCCAGTAGTTCGGTCCCCACGGCCTACAATGAGCAGTTCTTC. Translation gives CASSSVPTAYNEQFF.

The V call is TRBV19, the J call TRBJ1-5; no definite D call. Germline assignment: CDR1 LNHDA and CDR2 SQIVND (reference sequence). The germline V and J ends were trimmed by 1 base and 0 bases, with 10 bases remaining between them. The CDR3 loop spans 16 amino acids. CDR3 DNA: TGTGCCAGTAGTATAGGGGCAGGCTATAGCAATCAGCCCCAGCATTTT. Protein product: CASSIGAGYSNQPQHF. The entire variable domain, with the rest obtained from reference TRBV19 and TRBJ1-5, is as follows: DGGITQSPKYLFRKEGQNVTLSCEQNLNHDAMYWYRQDPGQGLRLIYYSQIVNDFQKGDIAEGYSVSREKKESFPLTVTSAQKNPTAFYLCASSIGAGYSNQPQHFGDGTRLSIL.